These 3 T cell receptor beta chains came from one sample sequenced in a study of blood T cell repertoires in COVID-19. The protocol was immunoSEQ multiplex PCR, while the TCRdb copy is restricted to in-frame clones and leaves out a portion. The sample consists of over 250,000 clones, approximately 89% of them appearing once. The sequenced material came from peripheral blood. The receptors originated from a woman aged 70-85 years with COVID-19, enrolled during active disease.

The V gene is TRBV21-1, the J gene TRBJ2-1; the table's D call of TRBD2 was not tested on the DNA. TRBV21-1 is deemed a pseudogene. This CDR3 spans 18 amino acids. CDR3 protein: CASSKVKSTRDSYNEQFF. For the CDR3, the DNA is TGTGCCAGCAGCAAAGTTAAGAGTACTAGGGACTCCTACAATGAGCAGTTCTTC.

The chain carries TRBV11-3 and TRBJ1-1, with a possible D match to TRBD1 (5 bases). The germline gives CDR1 SGHNT, CDR2 YENEEA. The V end was cut by 4 bases, the J end by 3 bases, with 12 bases between. The CDR3 spans 14 residues. The CDR3 spells CASSSGGSYTEAFF. The CDR3, as DNA: TGTGCCAGCAGCTCCGGGGGTTCCTACACTGAAGCTTTCTTT.

This chain uses TRBV27 with TRBJ2-2, with D possibly matching TRBD2 (5 bases). V gave up 6 bases and J gave up 6 bases, with 8 bases separating them. CDR1 and CDR2 (germline): MNHEY, SMNVEV (reference sequence). The CDR3 sequence is 12 residues long. CDR3 in DNA: TGTGCCAGCAGGAGGGCGTCCGGGGAGCTGTTTTTT. Its translation is CASRRASGELFF.